The TCR beta chain under discussion was sequenced for a study of blood T cell repertoires in COVID-19. Germline V gives CDR1 LGHNA, CDR2 YNFKEQ. The CDR3 has 15 residues. V trimming: 2 bases; J trimming: 6 bases; junction bases outside the gene matches: 6. This clone has just a few counts. TCRdb keeps only in-frame clones here, not all; method: immunoSEQ multiplex PCR. The data contain 35,000 to 45,000 clones, roughly 89% of them singletons. The specimen sequenced was peripheral blood. This TCR was recovered from a human donor in a cohort sampled during active COVID-19. This chain joins TRBV4-2 and TRBJ2-7; 11 bases are shared with TRBD1. The CDR3 coding sequence is TGTGCCAGCAGCCAATGGGGACAGGGGGGCCCCGAGCAGTACTTC. It codes for CASSQWGQGGPEQYF.